What follows describes a single TCR beta chain. The data are from a study of blood T cell repertoires in COVID-19. Sequencing used immunoSEQ multiplex PCR; TCRdb keeps in-frame clones, though not all of them. The sample has around 170,000 clones, roughly 86% seen once. V lost 0 bases and J lost 5; bases outside the gene matches: 2. CDR1 and CDR2 from the germline V gene are ENHRY and SYGVKD. There are 14 residues in the CDR3. The receptor comes from a man aged 50 to 59 with active or convalescent COVID-19. Sequencing used peripheral blood. The chain has TRBV10-3 and TRBJ2-7, with 9 bases identical to TRBD1. As DNA, the CDR3 is TGTGCCATCAGTGAGTCTACAGGGGGCCACGAGCAGTACTTC. Translated, it gives CAISESTGGHEQYF.